These T cell receptor beta chains were read from a single sample in a study of blood T cell repertoires in COVID-19. Repertoires were generated with immunoSEQ multiplex PCR, while TCRdb's copy carries only in-frame clones and drops some. The table has more than 100,000 clones, over 75% seen once. Source material: peripheral blood. Receptors were obtained from a woman in her 70s with acute or convalescent COVID-19. CDR3s include the opening cysteine and the closing phenylalanine or tryptophan. Fields, in order: J gene, V gene, clone size, D gene, CDR3 protein, CDR3 DNA. A D gene is named only where the DNA matches it firmly. Clone size is shown for a subset of rows, as once, few, many or a class of expanded clone.

>TRBJ2-1|TRBV11-2|-|-
CASSLRWYNEQFF
TGTGCCAGCAGCCTGAGGTGGTACAATGAGCAGTTCTTC
>TRBJ1-1|TRBV6-5|once|TRBD1
CASSSWDSEAFF
TGTGCCAGCAGTTCCTGGGACAGTGAAGCTTTCTTT
>TRBJ1-1|TRBV23-1|-|-
CASSQSGSEDTEAFF
TGCGCCAGCAGTCAATCCGGCTCGGAGGACACTGAAGCTTTCTTT
>TRBJ2-1|TRBV13|-|TRBD2
CASSPRLAGPNEQFF
TGTGCCAGCAGCCCGAGACTAGCGGGCCCCAATGAGCAGTTCTTC
>TRBJ1-6|TRBV30|-|TRBD1
CAWGQDASPLHF
TGTGCCTGGGGACAGGATGCGTCACCCCTCCACTTT
>TRBJ2-5|TRBV7-2|-|-
CASSFPTGQETQYF
TGTGCCAGCAGCTTCCCGACAGGACAAGAGACCCAGTACTTC
>TRBJ1-2|TRBV19|-|TRBD1
CASTTPGQSQYGYTF
TGTGCCAGTACCACTCCGGGACAGAGCCAATATGGCTACACCTTC
>TRBJ1-3|TRBV6-5|-|TRBD1
CATSDRGGDTIYF
TGTGCCACCTCTGACAGGGGAGGCGACACCATATATTTT
>TRBJ2-5|TRBV15|-|-
CATSREWGGLSETQYF
TGTGCCACCAGCAGAGAGTGGGGGGGGCTAAGCGAGACCCAGTACTTC
>TRBJ1-1|TRBV5-5|-|TRBD1
CASSSPDRGESTEAFF
TGTGCCAGCAGCAGTCCGGACAGGGGGGAATCCACTGAAGCTTTCTTT
>TRBJ1-1|TRBV7-2|once|TRBD1
CASSSGGQGSNKAFF
TGTGCCAGCAGCTCGGGAGGACAGGGTTCGAATAAAGCTTTCTTT
>TRBJ2-5|TRBV10-1|-|-
CASSSGTQSQETQYF
TGCGCCAGCAGTTCCGGGACACAATCTCAAGAGACCCAGTACTTC
>TRBJ1-1|TRBV18|-|-
CASSPIGGNTEAFF
TGTGCCAGCTCACCAATTGGCGGAAACACTGAAGCTTTCTTT
>TRBJ2-3|TRBV5-1|-|-
CASSLAVGTDTQYF
TGCGCCAGCAGCTTGGCCGTCGGCACAGATACGCAGTATTTT
>TRBJ1-2|TRBV24-1|-|-
CATGGGSYGYTF
TGTGCCACCGGTGGGGGCAGCTATGGCTACACCTTC
>TRBJ2-2|TRBV5-6|-|TRBD1
CASQQTGFTGELFF
TGTGCCAGCCAGCAGACAGGGTTCACCGGGGAGCTGTTTTTT
>TRBJ1-4|TRBV27|-|TRBD1
CASSPRQGFEKLFF
TGTGCCAGCAGCCCTCGACAGGGTTTCGAAAAACTGTTTTTT
>TRBJ1-1|TRBV12-3/TRBV12-4|many|-
CASSLGASPEAFF
TGTGCCAGCAGTTTGGGCGCGTCTCCTGAAGCTTTCTTT
>TRBJ2-3|TRBV11-3|-|-
CASSLSRGWGTDTQYF
TGTGCCAGCAGCTTAAGTCGGGGGTGGGGCACAGATACGCAGTATTTT
>TRBJ2-5|TRBV4-1|-|TRBD1
CASSLAGGSQETQYF
TGCGCCAGCAGCCTGGCAGGGGGAAGTCAAGAGACCCAGTACTTC
>TRBJ2-2|TRBV11-2|-|TRBD2
CASSLERTSGSFIGELFF
TGTGCCAGCAGCTTAGAGAGGACTAGCGGGTCCTTCATCGGGGAGCTGTTTTTT
>TRBJ2-5|TRBV11-2|-|-
CASSLEGGFRETQYF
TGTGCCAGCAGCTTGGAGGGAGGATTTCGGGAGACCCAGTACTTC
>TRBJ1-5|TRBV10-3|-|-
CAISREIGSNQPQHF
TGTGCCATCAGTAGGGAGATCGGGAGCAATCAGCCCCAGCATTTT
>TRBJ2-7|TRBV11-3|-|-
CASSLADRRSYEQYF
TGTGCCAGCAGCTTAGCGGACAGACGCAGCTACGAGCAGTACTTC
>TRBJ1-1|TRBV12-3/TRBV12-4|-|-
CASSFTGNTEAFF
TGTGCCAGCAGTTTCACGGGGAACACTGAAGCTTTCTTT